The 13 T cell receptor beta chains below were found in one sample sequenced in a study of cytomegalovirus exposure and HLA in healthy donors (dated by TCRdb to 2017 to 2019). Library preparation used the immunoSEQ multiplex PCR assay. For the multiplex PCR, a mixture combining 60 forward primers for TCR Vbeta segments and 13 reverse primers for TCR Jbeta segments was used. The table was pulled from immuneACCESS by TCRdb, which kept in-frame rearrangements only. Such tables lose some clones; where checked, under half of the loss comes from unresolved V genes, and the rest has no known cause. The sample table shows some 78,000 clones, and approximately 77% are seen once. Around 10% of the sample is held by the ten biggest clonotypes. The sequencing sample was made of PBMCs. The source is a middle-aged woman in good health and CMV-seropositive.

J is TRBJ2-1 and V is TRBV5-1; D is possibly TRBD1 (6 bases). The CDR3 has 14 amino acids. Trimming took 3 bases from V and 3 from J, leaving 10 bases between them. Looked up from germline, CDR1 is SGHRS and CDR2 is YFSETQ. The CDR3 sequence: CASSSGQNYNEQFF. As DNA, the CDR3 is TGCGCCAGCAGCTCTGGACAGAACTACAATGAGCAGTTCTTC.

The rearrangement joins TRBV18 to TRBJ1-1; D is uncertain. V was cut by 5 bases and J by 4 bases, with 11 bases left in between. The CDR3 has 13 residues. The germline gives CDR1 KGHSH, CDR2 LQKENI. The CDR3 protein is CASSIGEGTEAFF. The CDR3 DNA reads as TGTGCCAGCTCAATCGGGGAGGGCACTGAAGCTTTCTTT.

CDR3 residues: CASKQGANYYQPQHF. The CDR3, as DNA: TGTGCCAGCAAACAGGGGGCGAATTATTATCAGCCCCAGCATTTT. This chain links TRBV27 with TRBJ1-5; 9 nucleotides match TRBD1. CDR1 and CDR2 (germline): MNHEY, SMNVEV (reference sequence). V trimming: 7 bases; J trimming: 5 bases; junction bases outside the gene matches: 9. The CDR3 is made up of 15 amino acids.

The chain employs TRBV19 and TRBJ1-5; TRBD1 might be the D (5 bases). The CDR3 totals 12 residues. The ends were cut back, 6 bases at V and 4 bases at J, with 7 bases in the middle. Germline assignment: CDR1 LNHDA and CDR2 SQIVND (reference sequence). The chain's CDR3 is CASSRENQPQHF. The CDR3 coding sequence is TGTGCCAGTAGCAGGGAAAATCAGCCCCAGCATTTT.

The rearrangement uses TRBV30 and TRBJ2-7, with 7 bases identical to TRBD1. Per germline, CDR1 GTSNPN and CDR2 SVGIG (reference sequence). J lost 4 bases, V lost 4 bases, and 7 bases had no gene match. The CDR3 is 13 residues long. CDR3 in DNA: TGTGCCTGGAAGACAGGGACACAGTACGAGCAGTACTTC. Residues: CAWKTGTQYEQYF. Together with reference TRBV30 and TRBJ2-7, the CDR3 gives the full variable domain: SQTIHQWPATLVQPVGSPLSLECTVEGTSNPNLYWYRQAAGRGLQLLFYSVGIGQISSEVPQNLSASRPQDRQFILSSKKLLLSDSGFYLCAWKTGTQYEQYFGPGTRLTVT.

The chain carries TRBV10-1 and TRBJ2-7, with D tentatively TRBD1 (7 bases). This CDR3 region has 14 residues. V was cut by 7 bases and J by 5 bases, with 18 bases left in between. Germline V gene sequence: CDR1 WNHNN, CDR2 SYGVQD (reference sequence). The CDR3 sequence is CASNRQGLCNEQYF. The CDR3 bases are TGCGCCAGCAATCGACAGGGACTTTGTAACGAGCAGTACTTC.

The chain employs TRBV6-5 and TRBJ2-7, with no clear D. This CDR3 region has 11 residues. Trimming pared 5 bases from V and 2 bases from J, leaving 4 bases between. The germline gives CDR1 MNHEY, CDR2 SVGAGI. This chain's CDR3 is CASSTTYEQYF. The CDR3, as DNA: TGTGCCAGCAGTACTACCTACGAGCAGTACTTC.

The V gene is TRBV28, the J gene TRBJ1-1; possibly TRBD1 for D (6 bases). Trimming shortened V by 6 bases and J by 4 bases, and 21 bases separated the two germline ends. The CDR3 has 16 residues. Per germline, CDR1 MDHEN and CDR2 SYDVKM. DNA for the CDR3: TGTGCCAGCAGCCTCTTAGGGGGAATATCAGGCACTGAAGCTTTCTTT. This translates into CASSLLGGISGTEAFF.

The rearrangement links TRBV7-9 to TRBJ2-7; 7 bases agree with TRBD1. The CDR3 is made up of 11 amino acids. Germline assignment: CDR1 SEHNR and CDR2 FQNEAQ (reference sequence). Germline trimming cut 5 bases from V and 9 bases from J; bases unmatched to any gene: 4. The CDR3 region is CASSLGTAQYF. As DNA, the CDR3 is TGTGCCAGCAGCCTGGGGACAGCGCAGTACTTC. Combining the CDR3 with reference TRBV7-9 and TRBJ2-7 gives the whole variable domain DTGVSQNPRHKITKRGQNVTFRCDPISEHNRLYWYRQTLGQGPEFLTYFQNEAQLEKSRLLSDRFSAERPKGSFSTLEIQRTEQGDSAMYLCASSLGTAQYFGPGTRLTVT.

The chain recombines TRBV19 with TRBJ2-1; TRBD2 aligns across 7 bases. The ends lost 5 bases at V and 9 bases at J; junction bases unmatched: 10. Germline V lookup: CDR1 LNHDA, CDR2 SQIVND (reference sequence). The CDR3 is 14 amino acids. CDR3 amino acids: CASSQGLGQSEQFF. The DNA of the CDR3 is TGTGCCAGTAGTCAAGGACTAGGACAAAGTGAGCAGTTCTTC.

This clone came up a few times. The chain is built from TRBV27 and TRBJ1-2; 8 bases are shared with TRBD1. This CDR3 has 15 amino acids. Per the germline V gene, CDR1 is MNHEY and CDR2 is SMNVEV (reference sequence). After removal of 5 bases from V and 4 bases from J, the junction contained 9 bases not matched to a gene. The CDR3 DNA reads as TGTGCCAGCAGTGCACAACCGGGACAGGTCTATGGCTACACCTTC. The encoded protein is CASSAQPGQVYGYTF.

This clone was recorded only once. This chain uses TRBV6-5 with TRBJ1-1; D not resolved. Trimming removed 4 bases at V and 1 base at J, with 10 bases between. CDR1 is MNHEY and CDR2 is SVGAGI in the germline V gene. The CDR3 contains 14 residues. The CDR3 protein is CASSLGSRNTEAFF. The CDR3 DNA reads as TGTGCCAGCAGTTTGGGCAGTAGGAACACTGAAGCTTTCTTT.

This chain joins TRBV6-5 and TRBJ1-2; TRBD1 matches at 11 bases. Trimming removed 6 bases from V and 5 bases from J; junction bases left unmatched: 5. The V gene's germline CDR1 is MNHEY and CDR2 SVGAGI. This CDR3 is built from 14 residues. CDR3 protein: CASSRGQGAYGYTF. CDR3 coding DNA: TGTGCCAGCAGCCGAGGACAGGGGGCTTATGGCTACACCTTC.